Presented here are 28 T cell receptor beta chains from one specimen sequenced in a study of human T cells and chemical hapten exposure. The time point is: patch test 1, 2 weeks after DPC sensitization. Described treatment: therapeutic diphenylcyclopropenone sensitization with weekly scalp DPC. TCRdb re-called the RACE reads through MiXCR, storing one row per CDR3 protein. The sample records about 120,000 distinct CDR3 sequences, approximately 14% being singletons. The sequencing used whole blood, collected in connection with sensitization to the hapten diphenylcyclopropenone (DPC). The source is a man aged 18 to 29 with alopecia areata. Some clones in this sample may be carry-over from other donors' samples.

A few counts support this clonotype. The V call is TRBV19, the J call TRBJ1-2; D is possibly TRBD1 (5 bases). The CDR3 consists of 13 residues. V gave up 2 bases and J gave up 6 bases, with 10 bases separating them. The germline V gene encodes CDR1 LNHDA and CDR2 SQIVND (reference sequence). CDR3 nucleotides: TGTGCCAGTAGTATACAGGGAGGGGATGGCTACACCTTC. Residues: CASSIQGGDGYTF.

The chain recombines TRBV10-1 with TRBJ1-1; D remains ambiguous. CDR3 length: 13 amino acids. Germline CDR1 reads WNHNN; CDR2 reads SYGVQD (reference sequence). Trimming removed 5 bases at V and 3 bases at J, with 10 bases between. DNA for the CDR3: TGCGCCAGCAGTCTAAAAGTGGACACTGAAGCTTTCTTT. Its protein product is CASSLKVDTEAFF.

In this sample, this clonotype turned up many times. The chain joins TRBV6-6 to TRBJ1-1; 7 positions agree with TRBD1. Germline V CDR1 and CDR2: MNHNY, SVGAGI (reference sequence). V trimming: 5 bases; J trimming: 0 bases; junction bases outside the gene matches: 9. The CDR3 is 16 residues long. The CDR3 DNA follows: TGTGCCAGCAGTCCCGACAGGGTTAAGGTGAACACTGAAGCTTTCTTT. Protein sequence: CASSPDRVKVNTEAFF.

This chain links TRBV6-5 with TRBJ2-1, with 16 nucleotides matching TRBD2. The V segment lost 7 bases and the J segment 6 bases; nucleotides outside the gene matches: 12. This CDR3 is built from 18 residues. Looked up from germline, CDR1 is MNHEY and CDR2 is SVGAGI. CDR3 loop: CASNPLGLAGGKSNEQFF. The CDR3, as DNA: TGTGCCAGCAATCCTCTGGGACTAGCGGGGGGGAAGAGCAATGAGCAGTTCTTC.

V gene TRBV28 combines with J gene TRBJ1-1; D is perhaps TRBD1 (6 bases). V lost 1 base to trimming and J lost 4 bases, with 13 bases between them. Germline assignment: CDR1 MDHEN and CDR2 SYDVKM. This CDR3 has 15 amino acids. For the CDR3, the DNA is TGTGCCAGCAGTTTATTAGGGGGATTGGGCACTGAAGCTTTCTTT. Its protein product is CASSLLGGLGTEAFF.

This clonotype was detected ten times or more. J is TRBJ1-1 and V is TRBV9; possibly TRBD1 for D (5 bases). Germline V gene data show CDR1 as SGDLS and CDR2 as YYNGEE. The CDR3 runs to 14 residues. V was clipped by 3 bases and J by 2 bases, with 11 bases between them. The CDR3 DNA sequence: TGTGCCAGCAGCGGTGTCAGGGAAAACACTGAAGCTTTCTTT. It translates to CASSGVRENTEAFF.

This clonotype has only a few counts. The CDR3 coding sequence is TGCAGTGCTAGAGGGACAGGGGGCTTGTGGTATGGCTACACCTTC. Encoded protein: CSARGTGGLWYGYTF. The chain couples TRBV20-1 to TRBJ1-2; TRBD1 matches at 11 bases. The germline CDR1 and CDR2 sequences are DFQATT and SNEGSKA (reference sequence). CDR3 length equals 15 residues. The ends lost 1 base at V and 5 bases at J; junction bases unmatched: 6.

This sequence joins TRBV29-1 and TRBJ2-3; no clear D gene. CDR1 and CDR2 from the germline V gene are SQVTM and ANQGSEA. The CDR3 is 13 amino acids. The ends were cut back, 4 bases at V and 3 bases at J, with 11 bases in the middle. CDR3 nucleotides: TGCAGCGTTGTAGGTATAAGGACAGATACGCAGTATTTT. This codes for CSVVGIRTDTQYF.

This clonotype has more than one count but fewer than ten. The chain is built from TRBV28 and TRBJ2-4, with D uncertain. CDR3 length equals 16 residues. The germline CDR1 and CDR2 sequences are MDHEN and SYDVKM. Deletions cut 1 base from V and 0 bases from J, with 10 bases between. The CDR3 loop reads CASSLSTQVAKNIQYF. The CDR3 DNA is TGTGCCAGCAGTTTATCTACCCAAGTAGCCAAAAACATTCAGTACTTC.

CDR3 DNA: TGCGCCAGCAGCCCGTATCTCACAGAAAAATGGCAGTTCTTC. Protein: CASSPYLTEKWQFF. J is TRBJ2-1 and V is TRBV4-1; D not certain. V lost 4 bases and J lost 12, with 19 bases in between. Germline CDR1 and CDR2: MGHRA and YSYEKL. CDR3 length equals 14 residues.

J is TRBJ2-3 and V is TRBV13; TRBD1 might be the D (5 bases). CDR1 is PRHDT, CDR2 FYEKMQ, per germline (reference sequence). The length of the CDR3 is 16 residues. Trimming took 5 bases from V and 0 from J, leaving 15 bases between them. In DNA form, the CDR3 reads TGTGCCAGCAGCCTTGAACAGGCCCGCAGCACAGATACGCAGTATTTT. Protein product: CASSLEQARSTDTQYF.

The genes are TRBV20-1 and TRBJ2-3, with 13 bases that match TRBD2. The V and J ends lost 6 bases and 5 bases, in that order; junction bases with no gene match: 14. The CDR3 extends over 17 amino acids. The germline gives CDR1 DFQATT, CDR2 SNEGSKA (reference sequence). CDR3 sequence (DNA): TGCAGTGCCCCGAGAGGGACTAGCGGGGTATTTGGAGATACGCAGTATTTT. The encoded protein is CSAPRGTSGVFGDTQYF.

This clonotype appeared a few times. V usage is TRBV29-1 and J usage is TRBJ2-7; 8 bases align to TRBD2. The V segment lost 3 bases and the J segment 0 bases; nucleotides outside the gene matches: 1. Germline V gives CDR1 SQVTM, CDR2 ANQGSEA. The CDR3 length is 13 residues. CDR3 DNA: TGCAGCGTTGACGGGGGGGACTCCTACGAGCAGTACTTC. Its translation: CSVDGGDSYEQYF.

The chain carries TRBV6-1 and TRBJ1-4, with TRBD1 as a possible D gene (5 bases). The V end lost 7 bases, the J end lost 3 bases, and 6 bases lay between the germline ends. The CDR3 is 12 amino acids. The V gene's germline CDR1 is MNHNS and CDR2 SASEGT. The CDR3 DNA reads as TGTGCCAGCACGGGGGCTAATGAAAAACTGTTTTTT. It translates to CASTGANEKLFF.

The chain recombines TRBV7-2 with TRBJ1-5; the match to TRBD1 covers 8 bases. This CDR3 region has 16 residues. Germline V gives CDR1 SGHTA, CDR2 FQGNSA. V dropped 1 base and J dropped 4; count of bases not matched to a gene: 6. CDR3 DNA: TGTGCCAGCAGCTTAGTAGCCGGACAGGGAAATCAGCCCCAGCATTTT. Translation: CASSLVAGQGNQPQHF.

This clonotype was counted only a few times. The V and J genes are TRBV5-1 and TRBJ2-3; 8 nucleotides agree with TRBD1. CDR1 and CDR2 from the germline V gene are SGHRS and YFSETQ. The CDR3 has 14 residues. The J segment lost 2 bases and the V segment lost 3 bases, leaving 2 bases of the junction unmatched. This CDR3 is CASSWGQDTDTQYF. The CDR3 region has the DNA TGCGCCAGCAGCTGGGGACAGGACACAGATACGCAGTATTTT.

The chain has TRBV7-3 and TRBJ2-5; 7 bases map to TRBD2. After removal of 5 bases from V and 4 bases from J, the junction contained 4 bases not matched to a gene. Germline V gene sequence: CDR1 SGHTA, CDR2 FQGTGA. The CDR3 length is 13 residues. CDR3 DNA: TGTGCCAGCAGCCCGGAGCGGGGAGAGACCCAGTACTTC. It is translated as CASSPERGETQYF.

This clonotype was recorded many times. This sequence joins TRBV6-6 and TRBJ1-1, with D possibly matching TRBD1 (6 bases). This CDR3 has 14 amino acids. V lost 6 bases to trimming and J lost 2 bases, with 13 bases between them. CDR1 and CDR2 from the germline V gene are MNHNY and SVGAGI (reference sequence). The CDR3 DNA is TGTGCCAGCAGGCAGGAGGGGGAAAACACTGAAGCTTTCTTT. Translated: CASRQEGENTEAFF.

The rearrangement links TRBV9 to TRBJ1-4; no reliable D call. This CDR3 is 15 amino acids long. Trimming left V 0 bases short and J 5 bases short, with 11 bases between. Germline V gene lookup returns CDR1 SGDLS and CDR2 YYNGEE. CDR3 region: CASSVDWGWNEKLFF. CDR3 nucleotide sequence: TGTGCCAGCAGCGTAGACTGGGGATGGAATGAAAAACTGTTTTTT.

This clonotype was detected only a few times. V gene TRBV2 combines with J gene TRBJ1-2; D is undetermined. V was shortened by 7 bases and J by 4 bases, with 10 bases between the two germline ends. The CDR3 runs 12 residues. In germline, CDR1 is SNHLY, CDR2 FYNNEI. The CDR3 protein is CASTGRGYGYTF. The CDR3 DNA follows: TGTGCCAGCACTGGACGGGGCTATGGCTACACCTTC.

The chain joins TRBV20-1 to TRBJ2-7; D possibly uses TRBD1 or TRBD2 (6 bases each). The ends were cut back, 7 bases at V and 3 bases at J, with 16 bases in the middle. The CDR3 contains 13 residues. Looked up from germline, CDR1 is DFQATT and CDR2 is SNEGSKA (reference sequence). The CDR3 loop is CSGRGLTGYEQYF. Written as DNA, the CDR3 is TGCAGTGGCAGGGGACTCACCGGCTACGAGCAGTACTTC.

J is TRBJ1-2 and V is TRBV29-1, with 9 nucleotides matching TRBD1. CDR3 length equals 16 residues. Germline V gene data show CDR1 as SQVTM and CDR2 as ANQGSEA. V was pared by 0 bases and J by 0 bases, with 5 bases of the junction left unmatched. The DNA for the CDR3 is TGCAGCGTTGAAGAGGGACAGGGTGAAACTAACTATGGCTACACCTTC. Protein: CSVEEGQGETNYGYTF.

This clonotype was observed a few times. V is TRBV6-5 and J is TRBJ1-3; no clear D gene. The CDR3 totals 14 residues. Germline V gives CDR1 MNHEY, CDR2 SVGAGI. Deletions cut 5 bases from V and 0 bases from J, with 8 bases between. The CDR3 bases are TGTGCCAGCAGTCCCGGCCACTCTGGAAACACCATATATTTT. It encodes CASSPGHSGNTIYF.

This clonotype was counted a few times. The chain couples TRBV6-2 or TRBV6-3 to TRBJ2-7; no clear D gene. Looked up from germline, CDR1 is MNHEY and CDR2 is SVGEGT. The V and J ends lost 2 bases and 7 bases respectively, with 9 bases between them. CDR3 length equals 12 residues. The CDR3 DNA reads as TGTGCCAGCAGTTACAGTTTTGAAGAGCAGTACTTC. As protein: CASSYSFEEQYF.

This chain connects TRBV7-2 to TRBJ2-3, with D unclear. CDR1 is SGHTA, CDR2 FQGNSA, per germline. The V gene lost 5 bases and the J gene lost 5 bases, with 8 bases spanning the gap. The length of the CDR3 is 12 residues. DNA for the CDR3: TGTGCCAGCAGCCGGCGAGAAGATACGCAGTATTTT. Translation: CASSRREDTQYF. Using reference TRBV7-2 and TRBJ2-3 for the parts outside the CDR3, the full variable domain is GAGVSQSPSNKVTEKGKDVELRCDPISGHTALYWYRQSLGQGLEFLIYFQGNSAPDKSGLPSDRFSAERTGGSVSTLTIQRTQQEDSAVYLCASSRREDTQYFGPGTRLTVL.

Concerning this clonotype itself: The junction differs from germline at one of its ends, possibly a read error. The chain carries TRBV5-4 and TRBJ2-4; a possible D gene is TRBD2 (6 bases). The CDR3 runs to 11 residues. Per the germline V gene, CDR1 is SGHNT and CDR2 is YYREEE (reference sequence). CDR3 protein: CASSLEGARVF. The CDR3 coding sequence is TGTGCCAGCAGCCTGGAGGGCGCCCGGGTCTTC. Looking up the rest from reference TRBV5-4 and TRBJ2-4 gives the full variable domain: ETGVTQSPTHLIKTRGQQVTLRCSSQSGHNTVSWYQQALGQGPQFIFQYYREEENGRGNFPPRFSGLQFPNYSSELNVNALELDDSALYLCASSLEGARVFGAGTRLSVL.

This clonotype appeared a few times. This chain joins TRBV6-2 or TRBV6-3 and TRBJ1-4; D gene unclear. Germline loops: CDR1 MNHEY, CDR2 SVGEGT. This CDR3 comprises 16 residues. V dropped 7 bases and J dropped 8 bases, with 23 bases sitting between them. This CDR3 reads CASNNLQETLGEKLFF. Written as DNA, the CDR3 is TGTGCCAGCAACAACCTTCAGGAGACTCTCGGGGAAAAACTGTTTTTT.

This clonotype was seen only a few times. The chain employs TRBV5-1 and TRBJ2-1, with D perhaps assigned TRBD1 or TRBD2 (6 bases each). The germline V and J ends were trimmed by 2 bases and 4 bases, with 19 bases remaining between them. This CDR3 region has 17 residues. Germline CDR1 SGHRS, CDR2 YFSETQ. The chain's CDR3 is CASSFYRGPNDYNEQFF. The CDR3 coding sequence is TGCGCCAGCAGCTTCTATCGGGGGCCGAACGATTACAATGAGCAGTTCTTC.